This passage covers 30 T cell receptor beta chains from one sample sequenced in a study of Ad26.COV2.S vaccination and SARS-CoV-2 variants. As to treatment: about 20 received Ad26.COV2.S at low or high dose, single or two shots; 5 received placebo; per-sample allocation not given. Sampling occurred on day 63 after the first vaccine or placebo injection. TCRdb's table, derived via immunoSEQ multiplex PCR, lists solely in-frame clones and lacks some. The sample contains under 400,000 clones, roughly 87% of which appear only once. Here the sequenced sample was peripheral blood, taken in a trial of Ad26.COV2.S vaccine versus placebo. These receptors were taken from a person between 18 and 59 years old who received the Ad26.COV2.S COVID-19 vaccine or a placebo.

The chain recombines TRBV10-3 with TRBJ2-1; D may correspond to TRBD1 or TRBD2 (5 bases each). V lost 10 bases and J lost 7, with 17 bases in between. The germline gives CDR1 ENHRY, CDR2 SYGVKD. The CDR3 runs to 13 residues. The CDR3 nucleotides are TGTGCCACCCGAGGGGAAGGGGATAATGAGCAGTTCTTC. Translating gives CATRGEGDNEQFF.

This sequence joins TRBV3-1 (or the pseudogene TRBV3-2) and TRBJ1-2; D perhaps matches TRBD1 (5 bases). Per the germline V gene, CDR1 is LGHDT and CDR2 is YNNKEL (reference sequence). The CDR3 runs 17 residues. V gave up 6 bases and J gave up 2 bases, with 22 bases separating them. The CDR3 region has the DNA TGTGCCAGCAGTCAGCGGTTTTGGGGGGTGAGAAACTATGGCTACACCTTC. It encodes CASSQRFWGVRNYGYTF.

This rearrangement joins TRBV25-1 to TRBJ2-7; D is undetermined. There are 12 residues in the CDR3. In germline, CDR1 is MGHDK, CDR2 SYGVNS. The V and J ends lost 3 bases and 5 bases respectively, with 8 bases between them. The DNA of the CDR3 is TGTGCCAGCAGTGAGTCAGAAGACGAGCAGTACTTC. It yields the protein CASSESEDEQYF.

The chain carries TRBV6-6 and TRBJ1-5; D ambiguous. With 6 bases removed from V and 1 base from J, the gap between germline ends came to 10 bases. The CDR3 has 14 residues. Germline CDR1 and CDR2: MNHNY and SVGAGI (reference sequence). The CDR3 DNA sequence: TGTGCCAGCAGAGGCTTTGTAAGCAATCAGCCCCAGCATTTT. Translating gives CASRGFVSNQPQHF.

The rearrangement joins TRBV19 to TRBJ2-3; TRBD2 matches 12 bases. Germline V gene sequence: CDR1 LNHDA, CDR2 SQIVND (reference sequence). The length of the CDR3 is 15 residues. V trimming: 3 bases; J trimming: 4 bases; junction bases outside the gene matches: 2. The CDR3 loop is CASSISSGGADTQYF. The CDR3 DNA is TGTGCCAGTAGTATTTCTAGCGGGGGGGCAGATACGCAGTATTTT.

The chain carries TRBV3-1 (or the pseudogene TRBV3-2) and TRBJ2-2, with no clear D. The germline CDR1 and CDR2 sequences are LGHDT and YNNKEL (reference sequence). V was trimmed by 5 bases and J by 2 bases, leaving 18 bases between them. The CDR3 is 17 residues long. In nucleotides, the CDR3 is TGTGCCAGCAGCTATGGAGCAGGTTTTTCTAACACCGGGGAGCTGTTTTTT. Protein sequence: CASSYGAGFSNTGELFF.

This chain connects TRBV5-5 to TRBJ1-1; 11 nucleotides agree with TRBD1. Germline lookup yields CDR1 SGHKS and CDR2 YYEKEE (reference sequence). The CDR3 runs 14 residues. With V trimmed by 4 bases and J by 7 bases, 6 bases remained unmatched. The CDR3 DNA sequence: TGTGCCAGCAGCCTAGGGACAGGGGGAGTTGAAGCTTTCTTT. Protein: CASSLGTGGVEAFF.

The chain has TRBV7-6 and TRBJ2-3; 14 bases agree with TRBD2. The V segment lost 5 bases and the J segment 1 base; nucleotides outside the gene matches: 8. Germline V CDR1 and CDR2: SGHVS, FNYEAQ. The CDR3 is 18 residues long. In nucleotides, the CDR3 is TGTGCCAGCAGCCTCTGGACTAGCGGGGGGCCAGGCACAGATACGCAGTATTTT. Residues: CASSLWTSGGPGTDTQYF.

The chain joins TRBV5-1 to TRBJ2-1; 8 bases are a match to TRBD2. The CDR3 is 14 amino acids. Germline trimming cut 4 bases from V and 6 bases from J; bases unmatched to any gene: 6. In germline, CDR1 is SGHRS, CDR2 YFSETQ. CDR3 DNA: TGCGCCAGCAGCCCCTCCGGGGGGGGCAATGAGCAGTTCTTC. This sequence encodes CASSPSGGGNEQFF.

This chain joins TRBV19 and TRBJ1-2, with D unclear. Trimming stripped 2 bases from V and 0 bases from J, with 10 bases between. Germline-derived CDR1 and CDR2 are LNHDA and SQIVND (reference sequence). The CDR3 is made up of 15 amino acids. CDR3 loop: CASSIPWGSNYGYTF. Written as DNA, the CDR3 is TGTGCCAGTAGTATACCTTGGGGATCTAACTATGGCTACACCTTC.

CDR3: CSVQGRLNTEAFF. The DNA for the CDR3 is TGCAGCGTCCAGGGACGACTGAACACTGAAGCTTTCTTT. The chain couples TRBV29-1 to TRBJ1-1, with D tentatively TRBD1 (5 bases). Trimming cost V 6 bases and J 0 bases, with 11 bases left between them. This CDR3 is 13 amino acids long. Germline-derived CDR1 and CDR2 are SQVTM and ANQGSEA.

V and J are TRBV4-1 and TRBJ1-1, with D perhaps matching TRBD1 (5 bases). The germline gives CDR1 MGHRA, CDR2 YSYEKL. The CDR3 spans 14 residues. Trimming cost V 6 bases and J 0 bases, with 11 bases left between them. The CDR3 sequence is CASSSRDLNTEAFF. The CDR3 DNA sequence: TGCGCCAGCAGTAGTAGGGACTTGAACACTGAAGCTTTCTTT.

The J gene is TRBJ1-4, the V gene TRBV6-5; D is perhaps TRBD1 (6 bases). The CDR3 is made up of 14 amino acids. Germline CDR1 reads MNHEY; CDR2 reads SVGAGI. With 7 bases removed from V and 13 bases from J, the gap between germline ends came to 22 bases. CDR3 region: CASTSPGGAEGLFF. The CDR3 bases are TGTGCCAGCACCTCGCCCGGGGGGGCCGAGGGACTGTTTTTT.

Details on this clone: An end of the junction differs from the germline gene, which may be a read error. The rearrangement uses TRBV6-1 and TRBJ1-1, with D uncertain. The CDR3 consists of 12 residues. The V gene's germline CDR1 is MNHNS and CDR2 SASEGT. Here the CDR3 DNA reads TGTGCCAGCGGTGAAGGGTGGACTGAAGCTTTCTTT. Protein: CASGEGWTEAFF.

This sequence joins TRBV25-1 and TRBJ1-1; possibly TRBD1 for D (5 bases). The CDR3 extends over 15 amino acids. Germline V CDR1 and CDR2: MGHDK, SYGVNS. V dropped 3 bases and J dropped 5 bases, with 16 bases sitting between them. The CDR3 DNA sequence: TGTGCCAGCAGTGACCACGACAGCGTGCGAACTGAAGCTTTCTTT. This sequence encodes CASSDHDSVRTEAFF.

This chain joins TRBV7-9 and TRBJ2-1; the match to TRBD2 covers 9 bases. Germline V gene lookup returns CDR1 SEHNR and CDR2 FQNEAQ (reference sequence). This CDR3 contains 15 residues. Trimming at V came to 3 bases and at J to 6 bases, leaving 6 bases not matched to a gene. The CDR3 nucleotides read TGTGCCAGCAGCTTCCAGCTAGCGGGGCTCAATGAGCAGTTCTTC. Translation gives CASSFQLAGLNEQFF.

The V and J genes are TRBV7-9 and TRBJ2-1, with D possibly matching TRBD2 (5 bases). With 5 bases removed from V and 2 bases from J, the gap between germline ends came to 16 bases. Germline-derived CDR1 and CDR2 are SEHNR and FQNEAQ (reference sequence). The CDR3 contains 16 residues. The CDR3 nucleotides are TGTGCCAGCAGCCTGAGCCAGCGGCATCCCTACAATGAGCAGTTCTTC. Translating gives CASSLSQRHPYNEQFF.

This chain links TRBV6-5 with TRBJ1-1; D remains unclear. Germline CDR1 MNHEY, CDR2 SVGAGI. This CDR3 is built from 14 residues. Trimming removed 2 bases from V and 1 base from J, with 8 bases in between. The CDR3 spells CASSYGLSNTEAFF. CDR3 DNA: TGTGCCAGCAGTTACGGACTTTCGAACACTGAAGCTTTCTTT.

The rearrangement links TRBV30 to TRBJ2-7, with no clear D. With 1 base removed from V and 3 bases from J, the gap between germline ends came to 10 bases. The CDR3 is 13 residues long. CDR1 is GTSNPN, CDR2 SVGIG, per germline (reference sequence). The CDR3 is CAWSGASHYEQYF. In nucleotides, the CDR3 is TGTGCCTGGAGTGGCGCCAGCCACTACGAGCAGTACTTC.

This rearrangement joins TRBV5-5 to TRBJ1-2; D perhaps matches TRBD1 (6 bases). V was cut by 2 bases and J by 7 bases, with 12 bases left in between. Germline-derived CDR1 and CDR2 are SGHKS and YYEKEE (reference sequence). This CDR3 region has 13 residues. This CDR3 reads CASSLRTEGGYTF. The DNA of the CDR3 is TGTGCCAGCAGCTTAAGGACAGAGGGTGGCTACACCTTC.

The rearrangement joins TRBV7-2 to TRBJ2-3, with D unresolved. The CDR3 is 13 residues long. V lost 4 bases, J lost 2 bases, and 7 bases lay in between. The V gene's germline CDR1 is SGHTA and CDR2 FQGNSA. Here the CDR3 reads CASSYVATDTQYF. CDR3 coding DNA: TGTGCCAGCAGCTATGTAGCCACAGATACGCAGTATTTT. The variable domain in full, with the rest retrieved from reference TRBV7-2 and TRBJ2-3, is GAGVSQSPSNKVTEKGKDVELRCDPISGHTALYWYRQSLGQGLEFLIYFQGNSAPDKSGLPSDRFSAERTGGSVSTLTIQRTQQEDSAVYLCASSYVATDTQYFGPGTRLTVL.

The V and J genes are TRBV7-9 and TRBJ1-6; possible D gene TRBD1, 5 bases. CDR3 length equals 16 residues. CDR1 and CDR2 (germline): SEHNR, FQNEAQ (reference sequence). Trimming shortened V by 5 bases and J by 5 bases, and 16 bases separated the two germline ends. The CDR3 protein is CASSPPRDGDNSPLHF. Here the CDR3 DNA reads TGTGCCAGCAGCCCCCCCAGGGATGGAGATAATTCACCCCTCCACTTT.

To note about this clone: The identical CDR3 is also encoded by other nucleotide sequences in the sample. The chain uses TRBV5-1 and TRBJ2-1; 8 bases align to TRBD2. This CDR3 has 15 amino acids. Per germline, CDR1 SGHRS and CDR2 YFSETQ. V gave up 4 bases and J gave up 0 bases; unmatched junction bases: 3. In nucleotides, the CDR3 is TGCGCCAGCAGCCGGGAGGGGGGCTCCTACAATGAGCAGTTCTTC. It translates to CASSREGGSYNEQFF.

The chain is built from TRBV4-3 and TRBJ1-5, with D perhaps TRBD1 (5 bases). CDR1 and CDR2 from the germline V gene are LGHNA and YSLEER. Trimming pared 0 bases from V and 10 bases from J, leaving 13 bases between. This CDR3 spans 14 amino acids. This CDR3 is CASSQERGTEPQHF. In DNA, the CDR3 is TGCGCCAGCAGCCAAGAAAGAGGGACGGAACCCCAGCATTTT.

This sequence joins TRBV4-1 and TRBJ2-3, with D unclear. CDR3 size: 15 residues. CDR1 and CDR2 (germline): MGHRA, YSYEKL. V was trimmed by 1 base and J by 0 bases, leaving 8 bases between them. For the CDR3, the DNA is TGCGCCAGCAGCCAAGGTTCGGACAGCACAGATACGCAGTATTTT. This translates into CASSQGSDSTDTQYF.

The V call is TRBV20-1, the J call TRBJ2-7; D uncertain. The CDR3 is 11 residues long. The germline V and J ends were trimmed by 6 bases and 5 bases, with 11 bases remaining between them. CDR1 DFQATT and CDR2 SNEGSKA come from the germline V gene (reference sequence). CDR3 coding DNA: TGCAGTGCCTCCGGTACTAACGAGCAGTACTTC. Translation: CSASGTNEQYF.

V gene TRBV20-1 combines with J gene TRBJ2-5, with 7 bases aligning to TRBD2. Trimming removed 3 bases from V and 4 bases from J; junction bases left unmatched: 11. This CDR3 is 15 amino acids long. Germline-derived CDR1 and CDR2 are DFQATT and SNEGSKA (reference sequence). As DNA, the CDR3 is TGCAGTGCTAGTCCCCGGACTAGGAGGGGAGAGACCCAGTACTTC. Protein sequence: CSASPRTRRGETQYF.

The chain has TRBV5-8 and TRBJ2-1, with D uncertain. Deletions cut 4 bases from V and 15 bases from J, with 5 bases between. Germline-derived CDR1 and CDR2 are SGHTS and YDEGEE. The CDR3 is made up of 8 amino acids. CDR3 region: CASSTLFF. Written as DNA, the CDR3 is TGTGCCAGCAGCACGCTGTTCTTC.

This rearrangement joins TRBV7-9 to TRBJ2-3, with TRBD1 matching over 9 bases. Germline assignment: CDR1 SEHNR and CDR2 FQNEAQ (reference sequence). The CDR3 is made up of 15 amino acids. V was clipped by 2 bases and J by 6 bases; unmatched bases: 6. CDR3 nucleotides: TGTGCCAGCAGCTTAAAGGGACAGGGTATGGATACGCAGTATTTT. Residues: CASSLKGQGMDTQYF.

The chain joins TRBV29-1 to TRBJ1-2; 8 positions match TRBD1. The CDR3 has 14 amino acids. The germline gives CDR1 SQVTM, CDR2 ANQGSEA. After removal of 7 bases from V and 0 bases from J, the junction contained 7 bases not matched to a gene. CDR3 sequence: CSATGTGSNYGYTF. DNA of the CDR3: TGCAGCGCCACCGGGACAGGCTCTAACTATGGCTACACCTTC.